Sequencing of this T cell receptor delta chain was carried out in a study of gamma-delta chains in newborns, infants, children. As for the study in general: Innate gammadelta T cells reportedly expand polyclonally right after birth, driven by microbial exposure, per the title.

About this clone: A read error is likely here: a far larger clone is one base away. Other nucleotide sequences from this sample produce the same CDR3.

The germline CDR1 and CDR2 sequences are GEAIGNYY and EKD. The ends were cut back, 3 bases at V and 1 base at J, with 11 bases in the middle. This CDR3 is built from 15 residues. TCRdb reprocessed the reads using CATT. The sample consists of about 11,000 delta-chain clones, approximately 9.5% of them appearing once. The clonotype comes from a child who was a newborn, infant or young child, either healthy, febrile or measles-vaccinated (not recorded which). The chain recombines TRDV2 with TRDJ2, with D possibly matching TRDD3 (5 bases). Sequenced material: blood. The CDR3 sequence: CACDVLGDLTAQLFF. The CDR3 nucleotides are TGTGCCTGTGACGTACTAGGGGATTTGACAGCACAACTCTTCTTT.